This is a list of T cell receptor beta chains from one sample in a study of identical twins. TCRdb redid the calling of the 5' RACE reads with MiXCR, one entry per CDR3 protein. The sample carries under 1 million distinct CDR3 sequences, roughly an eighth recorded once. These records were also assigned to another study, of yellow fever vaccine responses in identical twins.

Sequenced input: PBMCs. These receptors originate from a woman under 30 in good health. CDR3s include the opening cysteine and the closing phenylalanine or tryptophan. The D gene is left open where the match is weak. Rows may omit the clone size; those that give it use once, few, many or a size class.

abundance: -
d_gene: -
j_gene: TRBJ2-3
v_gene: TRBV12-3/TRBV12-4
CDR3aa: CASSSARGGADTQYF
CDR3nt: TGTGCCAGCAGTTCCGCCAGGGGGGGGGCAGATACGCAGTATTTT

abundance: once
d_gene: -
j_gene: TRBJ2-7
v_gene: TRBV4-3
CDR3aa: CASSQDSLAYYEQYF
CDR3nt: TGCGCCAGCAGCCAAGATAGCCTAGCTTACTACGAGCAGTACTTC

abundance: many
d_gene: -
j_gene: TRBJ2-1
v_gene: TRBV7-9
CDR3aa: CASSLGIYNEQFF
CDR3nt: TGTGCCAGCAGCTTAGGGATCTACAATGAGCAGTTCTTC

abundance: -
d_gene: TRBD1
j_gene: TRBJ2-1
v_gene: TRBV12-3/TRBV12-4
CDR3aa: CASTFGQGVFNEQFF
CDR3nt: TGTGCCAGCACCTTCGGACAGGGAGTGTTTAATGAGCAGTTCTTC

abundance: few
d_gene: TRBD1
j_gene: TRBJ2-2
v_gene: TRBV24-1
CDR3aa: CATRDRENTGELFF
CDR3nt: TGTGCCACTAGGGACAGGGAGAACACCGGGGAGCTGTTTTTT

abundance: -
d_gene: TRBD2
j_gene: TRBJ2-3
v_gene: TRBV7-6
CDR3aa: CASSLLAWGSGSAQYF
CDR3nt: TGTGCCAGCAGCTTATTGGCATGGGGTAGCGGGAGCGCTCAGTATTTT

abundance: -
d_gene: TRBD2
j_gene: TRBJ2-1
v_gene: TRBV20-1
CDR3aa: CSATQLAGGPNEQFF
CDR3nt: TGCAGTGCTACCCAACTAGCGGGAGGGCCCAATGAGCAGTTCTTC

abundance: -
d_gene: TRBD1
j_gene: TRBJ1-5
v_gene: TRBV15
CDR3aa: CATSTRQGAFNQPQHF
CDR3nt: TGTGCCACCAGCACACGACAGGGGGCTTTTAATCAGCCCCAGCATTTT

abundance: few
d_gene: -
j_gene: TRBJ1-1
v_gene: TRBV12-3/TRBV12-4
CDR3aa: CASSHDRPSKTEAFF
CDR3nt: TGTGCCAGCAGCCACGACCGTCCGTCCAAGACCGAAGCTTTCTTT

abundance: many
d_gene: -
j_gene: TRBJ2-1
v_gene: TRBV29-1
CDR3aa: CSVGAYEQFF
CDR3nt: TGCAGCGTTGGAGCGTATGAGCAGTTCTTC

abundance: few
d_gene: TRBD1
j_gene: TRBJ2-7
v_gene: TRBV2
CDR3aa: CASGLGQGAYEQYF
CDR3nt: TGTGCCAGCGGTCTGGGACAGGGAGCCTACGAGCAGTACTTC

abundance: -
d_gene: TRBD1
j_gene: TRBJ1-2
v_gene: TRBV20-1
CDR3aa: CSARDYLGQGAVGGYTF
CDR3nt: TGCAGTGCTAGAGATTACTTGGGACAGGGGGCTGTGGGTGGCTACACCTTC

abundance: few
d_gene: TRBD2
j_gene: TRBJ2-2
v_gene: TRBV9
CDR3aa: CASSGRGGRSTGELFF
CDR3nt: TGTGCCAGCAGCGGTAGGGGCGGGAGAAGCACCGGGGAGCTGTTTTTT

abundance: -
d_gene: TRBD1
j_gene: TRBJ2-6
v_gene: TRBV5-1
CDR3aa: CASSPRQGAGANVLTF
CDR3nt: TGCGCCAGCAGTCCGCGACAGGGGGCTGGGGCCAACGTCCTGACTTTC

abundance: few
d_gene: -
j_gene: TRBJ1-1
v_gene: TRBV10-2
CDR3aa: CASSETASAQGFSEAFF
CDR3nt: TGCGCCAGCAGTGAAACGGCGTCAGCGCAGGGTTTTTCTGAAGCTTTCTTT

abundance: -
d_gene: TRBD2
j_gene: TRBJ2-1
v_gene: TRBV29-1
CDR3aa: CSVDWTSVHEQFF
CDR3nt: TGCAGCGTTGATTGGACTAGCGTACATGAGCAGTTCTTC

abundance: -
d_gene: -
j_gene: TRBJ2-5
v_gene: TRBV11-2
CDR3aa: CASSLGQSIETQYF
CDR3nt: TGTGCCAGCAGCTTAGGTCAGAGTATAGAGACCCAGTACTTC

abundance: -
d_gene: -
j_gene: TRBJ2-3
v_gene: TRBV28
CDR3aa: CASSFGRGNTQYF
CDR3nt: TGTGCCAGCAGTTTTGGCAGGGGCAATACGCAGTATTTT

abundance: -
d_gene: -
j_gene: TRBJ2-2
v_gene: TRBV19
CDR3aa: CASSIIMNTGELFF
CDR3nt: TGTGCCAGTAGTATAATCATGAACACCGGGGAGCTGTTTTTT

abundance: many
d_gene: -
j_gene: TRBJ1-5
v_gene: TRBV20-1
CDR3aa: CSARDNSNQPQHF
CDR3nt: TGCAGTGCTAGAGATAATAGCAATCAGCCCCAGCATTTT

abundance: -
d_gene: TRBD1
j_gene: TRBJ2-5
v_gene: TRBV6-6
CDR3aa: CASGRQGLETQYF
CDR3nt: TGTGCCAGCGGACGACAGGGTCTAGAGACCCAGTACTTC

abundance: many
d_gene: -
j_gene: TRBJ2-5
v_gene: TRBV5-1
CDR3aa: CASSPEWLETQYF
CDR3nt: TGCGCCAGCAGCCCGGAATGGCTGGAGACCCAGTACTTC

abundance: -
d_gene: TRBD2
j_gene: TRBJ2-3
v_gene: TRBV4-1
CDR3aa: CASSPLRGGSDTQYF
CDR3nt: TGCGCCAGCAGCCCATTGCGGGGGGGATCAGATACGCAGTATTTT

abundance: few
d_gene: TRBD2
j_gene: TRBJ2-5
v_gene: TRBV15
CDR3aa: CATSREGTSGGQETQYF
CDR3nt: TGTGCCACCAGCAGAGAGGGGACTAGCGGGGGGCAAGAGACCCAGTACTTC

abundance: -
d_gene: TRBD1
j_gene: TRBJ1-6
v_gene: TRBV6-5
CDR3aa: CASRLTRQGYNSPLHF
CDR3nt: TGTGCCAGCAGATTAACCCGACAGGGTTATAATTCACCCCTCCACTTT

abundance: -
d_gene: TRBD2
j_gene: TRBJ2-7
v_gene: TRBV27
CDR3aa: CASSLQGLAKSYEQYF
CDR3nt: TGTGCCAGCAGTTTACAGGGACTAGCTAAATCCTACGAGCAGTACTTC

abundance: -
d_gene: -
j_gene: TRBJ2-3
v_gene: TRBV5-1
CDR3aa: CASSLAGDKIDTQYF
CDR3nt: TGCGCCAGCAGCTTGGCTGGGGACAAGATAGATACGCAGTATTTT

abundance: -
d_gene: TRBD1
j_gene: TRBJ2-5
v_gene: TRBV28
CDR3aa: CASSRQGAVQETQYF
CDR3nt: TGTGCCAGCAGTAGACAGGGGGCGGTTCAAGAGACCCAGTACTTC

abundance: few
d_gene: -
j_gene: TRBJ2-3
v_gene: TRBV3-1
CDR3aa: CASSQELSSTDTQYF
CDR3nt: TGTGCCAGCAGCCAAGAACTATCGAGCACAGATACGCAGTATTTT

abundance: many
d_gene: -
j_gene: TRBJ1-6
v_gene: TRBV6-1
CDR3aa: CASSEKTVAPLHF
CDR3nt: TGTGCCAGCAGTGAAAAGACAGTGGCACCCCTCCACTTT

abundance: -
d_gene: -
j_gene: TRBJ2-5
v_gene: TRBV29-1
CDR3aa: CSVDPHTSETQYF
CDR3nt: TGCAGCGTTGACCCCCATACATCAGAGACCCAGTACTTC

abundance: many
d_gene: -
j_gene: TRBJ2-2
v_gene: TRBV20-1
CDR3aa: CSASPANTGELFF
CDR3nt: TGCAGTGCTAGCCCAGCAAACACCGGGGAGCTGTTTTTT

abundance: many
d_gene: -
j_gene: TRBJ2-7
v_gene: TRBV7-9
CDR3aa: CASSQGIAYEQYF
CDR3nt: TGTGCCAGCAGCCAGGGGATCGCATACGAGCAGTACTTC

abundance: few
d_gene: -
j_gene: TRBJ1-5
v_gene: TRBV5-1
CDR3aa: CASSLNGLGNNQPQHF
CDR3nt: TGCGCCAGCAGCTTGAATGGGCTTGGGAACAATCAGCCCCAGCATTTT

abundance: -
d_gene: TRBD2
j_gene: TRBJ2-1
v_gene: TRBV20-1
CDR3aa: CSARVGWLAGRGYNEQFF
CDR3nt: TGCAGTGCTAGAGTCGGATGGCTAGCGGGAAGGGGCTACAATGAGCAGTTCTTC

abundance: few
d_gene: TRBD2
j_gene: TRBJ2-1
v_gene: TRBV24-1
CDR3aa: CATSDPMTSGGVSEQFF
CDR3nt: TGTGCCACCAGTGACCCGATGACTAGCGGGGGGGTCAGTGAGCAGTTCTTC

abundance: many
d_gene: TRBD1
j_gene: TRBJ2-1
v_gene: TRBV12-3/TRBV12-4
CDR3aa: CASMFVGTGGSRNEQFF
CDR3nt: TGTGCCAGCATGTTCGTTGGGACAGGGGGCTCGAGGAATGAGCAGTTCTTC